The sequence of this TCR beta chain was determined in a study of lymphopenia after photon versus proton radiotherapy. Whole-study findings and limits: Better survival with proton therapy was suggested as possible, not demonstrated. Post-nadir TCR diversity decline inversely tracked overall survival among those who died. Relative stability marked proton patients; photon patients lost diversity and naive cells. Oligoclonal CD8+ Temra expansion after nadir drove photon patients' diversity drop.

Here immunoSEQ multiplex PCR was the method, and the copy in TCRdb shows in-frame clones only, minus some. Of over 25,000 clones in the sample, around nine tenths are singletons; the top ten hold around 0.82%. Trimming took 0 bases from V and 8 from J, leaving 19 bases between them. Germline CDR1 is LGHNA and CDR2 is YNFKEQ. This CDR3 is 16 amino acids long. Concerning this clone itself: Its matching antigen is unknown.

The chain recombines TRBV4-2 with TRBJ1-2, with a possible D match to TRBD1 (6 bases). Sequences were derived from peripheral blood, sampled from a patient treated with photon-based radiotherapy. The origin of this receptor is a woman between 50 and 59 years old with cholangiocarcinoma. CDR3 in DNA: TGTGCCAGCAGCCAAGAGTCAGGGGTGGGTGGAGGCGGCTACACCTTC. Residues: CASSQESGVGGGGYTF.